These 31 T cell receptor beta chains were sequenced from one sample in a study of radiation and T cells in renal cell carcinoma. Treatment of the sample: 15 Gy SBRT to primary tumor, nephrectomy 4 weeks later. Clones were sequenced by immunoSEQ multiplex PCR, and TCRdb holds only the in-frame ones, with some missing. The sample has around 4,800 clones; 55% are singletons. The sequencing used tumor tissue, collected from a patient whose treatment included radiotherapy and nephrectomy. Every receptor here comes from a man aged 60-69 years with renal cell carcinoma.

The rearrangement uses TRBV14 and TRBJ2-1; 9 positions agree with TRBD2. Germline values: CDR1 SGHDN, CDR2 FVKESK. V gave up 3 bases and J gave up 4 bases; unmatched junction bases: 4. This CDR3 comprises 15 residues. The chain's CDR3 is CASSQIAGAYNEQFF. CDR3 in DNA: TGTGCCAGCAGCCAGATAGCGGGAGCGTACAATGAGCAGTTCTTC. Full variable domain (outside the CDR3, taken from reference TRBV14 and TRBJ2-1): EAGVTQFPSHSVIEKGQTVTLRCDPISGHDNLYWYRRVMGKEIKFLLHFVKESKQDESGMPNNRFLAERTGGTYSTLKVQPAELEDSGVYFCASSQIAGAYNEQFFGPGTRLTVL.

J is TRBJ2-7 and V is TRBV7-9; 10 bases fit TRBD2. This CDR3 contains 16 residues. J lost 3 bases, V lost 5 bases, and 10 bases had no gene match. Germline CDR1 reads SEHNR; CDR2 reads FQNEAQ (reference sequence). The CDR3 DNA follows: TGTGCCAGCAGCCCTACTAGCGGGGTTAATCTCTACGAGCAGTACTTC. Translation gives CASSPTSGVNLYEQYF.

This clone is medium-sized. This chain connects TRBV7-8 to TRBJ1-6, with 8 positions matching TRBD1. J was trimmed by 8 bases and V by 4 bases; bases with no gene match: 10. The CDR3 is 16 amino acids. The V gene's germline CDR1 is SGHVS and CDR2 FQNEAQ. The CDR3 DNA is TGTGCCAGCAGCTCGTCCGGGACAGGACCTTATTCACCCCTCCACTTT. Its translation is CASSSSGTGPYSPLHF.

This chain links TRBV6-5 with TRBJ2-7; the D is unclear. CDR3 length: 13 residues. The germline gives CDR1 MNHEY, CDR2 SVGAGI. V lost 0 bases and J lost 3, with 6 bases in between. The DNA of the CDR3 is TGTGCCAGCAGTTACTCCTGGAGCTACGAGCAGTACTTC. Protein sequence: CASSYSWSYEQYF.

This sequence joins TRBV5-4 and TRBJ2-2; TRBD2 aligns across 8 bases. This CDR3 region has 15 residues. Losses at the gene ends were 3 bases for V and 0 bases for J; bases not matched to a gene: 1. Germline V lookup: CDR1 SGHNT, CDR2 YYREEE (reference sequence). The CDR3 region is CASSSTSANTGELFF. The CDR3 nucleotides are TGTGCCAGCAGCTCGACTAGCGCGAACACCGGGGAGCTGTTTTTT.

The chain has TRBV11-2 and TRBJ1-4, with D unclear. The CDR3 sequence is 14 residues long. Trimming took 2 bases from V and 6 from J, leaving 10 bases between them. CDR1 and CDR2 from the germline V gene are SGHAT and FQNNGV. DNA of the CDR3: TGTGCCAGCAGCTTAACCCTAGAGCATGAAAAACTGTTTTTT. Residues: CASSLTLEHEKLFF.

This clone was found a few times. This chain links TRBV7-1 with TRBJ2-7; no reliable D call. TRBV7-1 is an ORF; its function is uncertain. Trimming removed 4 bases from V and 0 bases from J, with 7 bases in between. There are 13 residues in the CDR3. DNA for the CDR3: TGTGCCAGCAGCTTAGCCTCCTCCTACGAGCAGTACTTC. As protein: CASSLASSYEQYF.

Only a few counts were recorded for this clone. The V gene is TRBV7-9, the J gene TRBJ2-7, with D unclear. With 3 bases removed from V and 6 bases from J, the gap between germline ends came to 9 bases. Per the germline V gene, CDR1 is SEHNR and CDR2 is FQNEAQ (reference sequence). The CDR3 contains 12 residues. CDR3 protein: CASSFDVSEQYF. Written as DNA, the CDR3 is TGTGCCAGCAGCTTCGATGTAAGCGAGCAGTACTTC.

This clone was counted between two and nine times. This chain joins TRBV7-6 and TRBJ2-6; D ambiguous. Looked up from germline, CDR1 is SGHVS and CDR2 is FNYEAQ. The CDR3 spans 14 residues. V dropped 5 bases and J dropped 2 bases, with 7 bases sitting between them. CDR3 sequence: CASSLFAGANVLTF. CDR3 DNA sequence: TGTGCCAGCAGCCTATTCGCTGGGGCCAACGTCCTGACTTTC.

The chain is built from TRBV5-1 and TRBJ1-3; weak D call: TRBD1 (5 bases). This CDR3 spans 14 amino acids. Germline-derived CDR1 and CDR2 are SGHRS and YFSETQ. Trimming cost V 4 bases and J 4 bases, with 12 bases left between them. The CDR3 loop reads CASSAGTQGNTIYF. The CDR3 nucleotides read TGCGCCAGCAGCGCCGGGACTCAGGGAAACACCATATATTTT.

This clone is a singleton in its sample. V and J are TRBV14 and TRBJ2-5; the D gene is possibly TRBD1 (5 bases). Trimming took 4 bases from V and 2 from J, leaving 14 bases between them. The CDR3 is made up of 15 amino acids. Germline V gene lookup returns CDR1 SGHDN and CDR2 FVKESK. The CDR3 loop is CASSLRQGIQETQYF. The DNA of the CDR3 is TGTGCCAGCAGCCTGCGGCAGGGTATTCAAGAGACCCAGTACTTC. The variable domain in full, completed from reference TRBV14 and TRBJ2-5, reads EAGVTQFPSHSVIEKGQTVTLRCDPISGHDNLYWYRRVMGKEIKFLLHFVKESKQDESGMPNNRFLAERTGGTYSTLKVQPAELEDSGVYFCASSLRQGIQETQYFGPGTRLLVL.

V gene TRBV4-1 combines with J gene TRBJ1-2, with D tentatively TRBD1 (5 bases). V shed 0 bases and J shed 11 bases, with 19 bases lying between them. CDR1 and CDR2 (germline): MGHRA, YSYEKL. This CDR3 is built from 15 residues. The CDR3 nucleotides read TGCGCCAGCAGCCAAGATGGGTTGCGACAGCAGGTGTACACCTTC. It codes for CASSQDGLRQQVYTF.

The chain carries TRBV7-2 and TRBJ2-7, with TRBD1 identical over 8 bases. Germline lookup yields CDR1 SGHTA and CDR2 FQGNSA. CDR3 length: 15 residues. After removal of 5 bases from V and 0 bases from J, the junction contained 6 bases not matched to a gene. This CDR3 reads CASSRGTGSSYEQYF. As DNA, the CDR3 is TGTGCCAGCAGCCGCGGGACAGGCAGCTCCTACGAGCAGTACTTC.

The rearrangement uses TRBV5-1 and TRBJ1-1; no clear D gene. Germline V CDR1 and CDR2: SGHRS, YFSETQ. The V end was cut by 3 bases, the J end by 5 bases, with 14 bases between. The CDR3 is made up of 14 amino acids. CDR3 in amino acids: CASSWRGLGTEAFF. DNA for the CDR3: TGCGCCAGCAGCTGGAGAGGGTTGGGTACTGAAGCTTTCTTT.

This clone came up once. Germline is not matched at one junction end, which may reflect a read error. The CDR3 sequence: CASSLQGAQSQSPLSF. The CDR3 coding sequence is TGCGCCAGCAGCTTGCAGGGGGCGCAATCCCAATCCCCTCTCTCCTTT. The rearrangement joins TRBV5-1 to TRBJ1-1, with 8 nucleotides matching TRBD1. Per germline, CDR1 SGHRS and CDR2 YFSETQ. CDR3 size: 16 residues. Full variable domain (outside the CDR3, taken from reference TRBV5-1 and TRBJ1-1): KAGVTQTPRYLIKTRGQQVTLSCSPISGHRSVSWYQQTPGQGLQFLFEYFSETQRNKGNFPGRFSGRQFSNSRSEMNVSTLELGDSALYLCASSLQGAQSQSPLSFGQGTRLTVV.

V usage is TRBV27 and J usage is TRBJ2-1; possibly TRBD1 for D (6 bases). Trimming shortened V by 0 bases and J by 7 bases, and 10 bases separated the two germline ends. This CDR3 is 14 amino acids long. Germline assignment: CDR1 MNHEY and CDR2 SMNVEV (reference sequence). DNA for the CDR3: TGTGCCAGCAGTTTATCGGCAGGGGTAAATGAGCAGTTCTTC. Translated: CASSLSAGVNEQFF.

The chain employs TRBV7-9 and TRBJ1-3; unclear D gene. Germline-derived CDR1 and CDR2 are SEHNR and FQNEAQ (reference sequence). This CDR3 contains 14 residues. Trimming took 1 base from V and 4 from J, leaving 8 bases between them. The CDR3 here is CASSLEARGNTIYF. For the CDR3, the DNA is TGTGCCAGCAGCTTAGAGGCACGGGGAAACACCATATATTTT.

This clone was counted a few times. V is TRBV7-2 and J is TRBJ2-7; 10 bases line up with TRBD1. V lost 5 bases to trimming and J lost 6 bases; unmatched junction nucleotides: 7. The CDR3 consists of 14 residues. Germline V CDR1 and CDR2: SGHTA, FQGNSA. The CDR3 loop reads CASSTGTGAFEQYF. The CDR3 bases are TGTGCCAGCAGCACCGGGACAGGGGCGTTCGAGCAGTACTTC.

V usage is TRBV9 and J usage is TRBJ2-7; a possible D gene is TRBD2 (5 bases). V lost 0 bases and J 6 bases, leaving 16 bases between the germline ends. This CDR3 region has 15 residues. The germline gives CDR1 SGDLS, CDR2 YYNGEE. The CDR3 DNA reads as TGTGCCAGCAGCGTAGACACTAGTGAGATTTCCGAGCAGTACTTC. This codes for CASSVDTSEISEQYF.

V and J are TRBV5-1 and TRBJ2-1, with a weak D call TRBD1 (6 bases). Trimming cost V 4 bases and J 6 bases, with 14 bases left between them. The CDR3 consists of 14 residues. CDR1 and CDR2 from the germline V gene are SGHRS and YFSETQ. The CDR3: CASSPMTGTNEQFF. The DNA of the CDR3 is TGCGCCAGCAGCCCTATGACAGGCACCAATGAGCAGTTCTTC.

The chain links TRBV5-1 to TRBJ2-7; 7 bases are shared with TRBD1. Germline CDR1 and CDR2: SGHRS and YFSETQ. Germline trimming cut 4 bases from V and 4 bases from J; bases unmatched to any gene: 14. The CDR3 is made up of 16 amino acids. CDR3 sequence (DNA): TGCGCCAGCAGCGTGACAGGGCCGACTCTTCTTTACGAGCAGTACTTC. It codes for CASSVTGPTLLYEQYF.

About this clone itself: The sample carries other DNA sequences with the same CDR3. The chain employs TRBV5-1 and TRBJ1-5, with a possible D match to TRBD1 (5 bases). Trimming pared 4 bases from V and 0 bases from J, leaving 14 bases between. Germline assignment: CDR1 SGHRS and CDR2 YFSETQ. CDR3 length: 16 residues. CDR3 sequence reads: CASSPGHGDSNQPQHF. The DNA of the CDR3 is TGCGCCAGCAGCCCCGGACACGGGGATAGCAATCAGCCCCAGCATTTT.

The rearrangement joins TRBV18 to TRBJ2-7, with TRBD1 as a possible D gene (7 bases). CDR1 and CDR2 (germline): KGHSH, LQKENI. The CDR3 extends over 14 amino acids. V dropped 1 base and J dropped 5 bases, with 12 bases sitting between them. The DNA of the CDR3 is TGTGCCAGCTCACCACTGGAGGGGGCGAACGAGCAGTACTTC. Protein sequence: CASSPLEGANEQYF.

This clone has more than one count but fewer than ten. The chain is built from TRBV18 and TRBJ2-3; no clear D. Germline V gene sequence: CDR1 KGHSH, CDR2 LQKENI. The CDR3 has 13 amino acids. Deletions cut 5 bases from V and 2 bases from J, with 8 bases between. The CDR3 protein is CASSASYTDTQYF. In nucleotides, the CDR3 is TGTGCCAGCTCAGCATCCTACACAGATACGCAGTATTTT.

The CDR3 spells CASSIGGIADYTF. CDR3 nucleotides: TGTGCCAGTAGTATAGGGGGTATAGCTGACTACACCTTC. The genes are TRBV19 and TRBJ1-2; D gene unclear. Trimming took 1 base from V and 10 from J, leaving 13 bases between them. This CDR3 spans 13 amino acids. In germline, CDR1 is LNHDA, CDR2 SQIVND (reference sequence).

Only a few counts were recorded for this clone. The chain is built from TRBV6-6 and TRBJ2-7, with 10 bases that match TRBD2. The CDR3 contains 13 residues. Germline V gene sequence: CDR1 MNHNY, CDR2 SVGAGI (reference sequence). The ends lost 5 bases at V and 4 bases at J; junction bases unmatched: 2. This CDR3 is CASSLAGAYEQYF. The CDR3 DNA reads TGTGCCAGCAGTCTAGCGGGAGCTTACGAGCAGTACTTC.

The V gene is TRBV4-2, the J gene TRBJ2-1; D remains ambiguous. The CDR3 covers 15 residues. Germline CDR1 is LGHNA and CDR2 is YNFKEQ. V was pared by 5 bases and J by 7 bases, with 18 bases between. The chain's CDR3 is CASSRVVLEWNEQFF. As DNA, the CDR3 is TGTGCCAGCAGCAGGGTAGTATTAGAGTGGAATGAGCAGTTCTTC.

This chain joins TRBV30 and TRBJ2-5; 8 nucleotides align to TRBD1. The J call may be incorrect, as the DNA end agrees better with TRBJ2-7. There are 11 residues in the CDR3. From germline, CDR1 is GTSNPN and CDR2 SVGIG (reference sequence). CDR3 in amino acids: CAWTDRDEQYF. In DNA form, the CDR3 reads TGTGCCTGGACGGACAGGGACGAGCAGTACTTC.

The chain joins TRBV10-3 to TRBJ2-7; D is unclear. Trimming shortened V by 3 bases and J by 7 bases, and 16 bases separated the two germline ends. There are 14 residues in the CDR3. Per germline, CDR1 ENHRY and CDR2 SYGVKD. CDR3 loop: CAISDSILLREQYF. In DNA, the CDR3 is TGTGCCATCAGTGACAGTATCCTTCTACGAGAGCAGTACTTC.

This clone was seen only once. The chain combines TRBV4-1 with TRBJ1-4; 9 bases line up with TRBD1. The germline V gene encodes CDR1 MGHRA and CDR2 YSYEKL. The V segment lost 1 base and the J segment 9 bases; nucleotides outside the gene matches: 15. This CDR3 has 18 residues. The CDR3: CASSQVGGEWDRVQKLFF. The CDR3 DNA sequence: TGCGCCAGCAGCCAAGTTGGGGGGGAGTGGGACAGGGTCCAAAAACTGTTTTTT.

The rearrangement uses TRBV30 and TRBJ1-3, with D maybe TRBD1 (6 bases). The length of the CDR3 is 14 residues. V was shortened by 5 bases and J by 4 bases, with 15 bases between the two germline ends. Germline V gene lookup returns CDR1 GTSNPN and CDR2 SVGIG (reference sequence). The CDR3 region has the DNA TGTGCCTGGGATCTGGGGGCAGGGGGAAACACCATATATTTT. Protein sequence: CAWDLGAGGNTIYF.